This T cell receptor beta chain was identified in a study of blood T cell repertoires in COVID-19 (dated by TCRdb to the early 2020s). For context, the study as a whole: Collaborator samples came from the United States, Italy and Spain and covered acute and convalescent phases of COVID-19. A de-identified subject ID, COVID-19 status, age in years and sex were almost always included in the sample metadata. Where available, HLA class I and class II types were obtained from metadata supplied by the sample provider rather than from assay-based typing. Samples were obtained from the ongoing ImmuneRACE study (first 160 participants) and from about 1,300 subjects provided by 6 global collaborators. Deeply sampled blood TCRbeta repertoires from subjects exposed to, actively infected with, or recovered from COVID-19 were included in the dataset. The repertoires were made available in a free public database intended to serve as a resource for research on the immune response to SARS-CoV-2. The material from the prospective study consisted of cDNA or gDNA derived from T cells, B-cell-depleted T cells, or PBMCs. General findings and caveats noted by the study authors: The amount of clinical and demographic metadata varied by source and participant and was provided uncurated.

TCRbeta CDR3 regions were amplified from genomic DNA using the immunoSEQ Assay, a bias-controlled multiplex PCR. Under the source paper's analysis protocol: Nucleated cell counts per sample were estimated from amplification of reference gene primers within the assay. Sequence reads were collapsed and filtered to measure the absolute abundance of every unique TCRbeta CDR3 rearrangement. For each sample, productive Simpson clonality was calculated by taking the square root of Simpson's diversity index across productive rearrangements. TCRdb's version of the immuneACCESS table is confined to in-frame rearrangements and falls short of the full clone set. An unresolved V gene accounts for under half of the shortfall where checked; the remainder is of unknown origin. V and J calls and clone size are copied from that table; D and trimming were computed from the DNA. A total of 150,000 to 190,000 clones appear in this sample, more than 75% of them only once. The top ten clones comprise 7.5% to 8.5% of the sample.

One collaborating source in Seattle enrolled patients while the patients were actively infected and followed the patients over time throughout the course of disease. Each collaborating institution followed its own protocols to collect whole blood in K2EDTA tubes. For TCRbeta analysis, collaborators shipped samples as frozen whole blood, isolated PBMCs, or DNA extracted from either of those sample types. As regards this clone: Its antigen has not been determined. Per-nucleotide qualities are absent, and no much larger clonotype sits a single base away.

This receptor was taken from an older woman with COVID-19, enrolled during active disease. Sequenced sample: peripheral blood.

The CDR3 amino acid sequence is: CASSSSTAGARDTQYF. In nucleotides, the sequence is TGTGCCAGCAGCTCTTCCACAGCGGGGGCGAGAGATACGCAGTATTTT. The V gene is TRBV6-4 and the J gene is TRBJ2-3; the central 8 bases match TRBD2. According to the germline V gene, CDR1 reads MRHNA and CDR2 reads SNTAGT. From V the trimming removes 6 bases and from J it removes 5 bases, while the gene matches leave 13 bases of the junction unaccounted for. The CDR3 measures 16 amino acids from cysteine to phenylalanine. The retained sequence is limited to the CDR3, 48 bases, with the frame set at the first base.